A single sample is the source of the 25 T cell receptor beta chains below, sequenced in a study of T cells in Graves' hyperthyroidism and ophthalmopathy. Researchers took RNA transcripts and amplified the TCR beta CDR3 regions from them. RT-PCR in the first round (using the HTBI primer set) targeted the TCR CDR3. MiXCR, applied by TCRdb to the multiplex PCR reads, yields one record per CDR3 protein. The sample lists about 510,000 distinct CDR3 sequences, 13% to 15% occurring once. The sequenced material came from blood. The receptors were sampled from a woman in her 40s with Graves' hyperthyroidism.

CDR3 region: CASSMSRDSTYEQYF. CDR3 bases: TGTGCCAGTAGTATGTCCCGTGACAGCACCTACGAGCAGTACTTC. The V call is TRBV19, the J call TRBJ2-7, with a possible D match to TRBD1 (5 bases). The CDR3 has 15 residues. CDR1 is LNHDA and CDR2 is SQIVND in the germline V gene (reference sequence). V dropped 3 bases and J dropped 2 bases, with 14 bases sitting between them.

This clonotype was counted between two and nine times. The chain joins TRBV19 to TRBJ2-1; 11 nucleotides agree with TRBD2. This CDR3 spans 15 amino acids. V shed 3 bases and J 7 bases; nucleotides not matched to a gene: 5. Germline V lookup: CDR1 LNHDA, CDR2 SQIVND (reference sequence). For the CDR3, the DNA is TGTGCCAGTAGTATCACTAGCGGGAGCTCGAATGAGCAGTTCTTC. Protein sequence: CASSITSGSSNEQFF. Together with reference TRBV19 and TRBJ2-1, the CDR3 gives the full variable domain: DGGITQSPKYLFRKEGQNVTLSCEQNLNHDAMYWYRQDPGQGLRLIYYSQIVNDFQKGDIAEGYSVSREKKESFPLTVTSAQKNPTAFYLCASSITSGSSNEQFFGPGTRLTVL.

This clonotype has just a few counts. This rearrangement joins TRBV5-1 to TRBJ2-5, with 8 bases matching TRBD1. The V segment lost 4 bases and the J segment 5 bases; nucleotides outside the gene matches: 7. The length of the CDR3 is 14 residues. CDR1 and CDR2 (germline): SGHRS, YFSETQ. CDR3 DNA sequence: TGCGCCAGCAGCCCACAGGGGGTGATGGAGACCCAGTACTTC. As protein: CASSPQGVMETQYF.

This clonotype was seen ten or more times. This chain links TRBV28 with TRBJ2-7, with 7 bases identical to TRBD1. V was pared by 8 bases and J by 2 bases, with 6 bases of the junction left unmatched. The CDR3 is made up of 13 amino acids. Germline loops: CDR1 MDHEN, CDR2 SYDVKM. The CDR3, as DNA: TGTGCCAGCCCCCCCGGGACAGCCTACGAGCAGTACTTC. Translating gives CASPPGTAYEQYF.

This clonotype was detected ten times or more. This sequence joins TRBV9 and TRBJ2-5, with 10 bases matching TRBD1. In germline, CDR1 is SGDLS, CDR2 YYNGEE. This CDR3 is 17 amino acids long. V shed 4 bases and J 2 bases; nucleotides not matched to a gene: 11. In DNA, the CDR3 is TGTGCCAGCAGCTTCAATCCGGGACAGGGGAAGCAAGAGACCCAGTACTTC. It yields the protein CASSFNPGQGKQETQYF.

This clonotype has at least ten counts. CDR3 in DNA: TGTGCCAGCTCAGCTGTCAGGACAGGGGGCATTGGCACTGAAGCTTTCTTT. Residues: CASSAVRTGGIGTEAFF. This chain uses TRBV18 with TRBJ1-1; 11 nucleotides agree with TRBD1. The CDR3 totals 17 residues. Germline trimming cut 5 bases from V and 4 bases from J; bases unmatched to any gene: 12. Germline V gene data show CDR1 as KGHSH and CDR2 as LQKENI.

The chain couples TRBV15 to TRBJ2-5; tentative D call: TRBD2 (6 bases). The V gene's germline CDR1 is LNHNV and CDR2 YYDKDF (reference sequence). V gave up 1 base and J gave up 5 bases, with 11 bases separating them. The CDR3 has 14 amino acids. The CDR3 protein is CATSRAGVSETQYF. Here the CDR3 DNA reads TGTGCCACCAGCAGAGCGGGAGTCAGTGAGACCCAGTACTTC.

This clonotype has a count of ten or more. The J gene is TRBJ2-7, the V gene TRBV2; a possible D gene is TRBD1 (6 bases). The CDR3 has 13 amino acids. Trimming pared 8 bases from V and 3 bases from J, leaving 14 bases between. Germline assignment: CDR1 SNHLY and CDR2 FYNNEI. The CDR3 reads CASVRDIDYEQYF. The CDR3 nucleotides are TGTGCCAGCGTCCGGGACATCGACTACGAGCAGTACTTC.

This clonotype was recorded at least ten times. The V and J genes are TRBV9 and TRBJ2-5; 10 nucleotides match TRBD1. With 3 bases clipped from V and 1 base from J, the junction kept 6 bases outside the gene matches. CDR3 length: 16 residues. Per germline, CDR1 SGDLS and CDR2 YYNGEE. Written as DNA, the CDR3 is TGTGCCAGCAGCGATCCCGGGACAGGGGTCCAAGAGACCCAGTACTTC. Protein product: CASSDPGTGVQETQYF. The complete variable domain, with remaining parts taken from reference TRBV9 and TRBJ2-5, reads DSGVTQTPKHLITATGQRVTLRCSPRSGDLSVYWYQQSLDQGLQFLIQYYNGEERAKGNILERFSAQQFPDLHSELNLSSLELGDSALYFCASSDPGTGVQETQYFGPGTRLLVL.

J is TRBJ1-1 and V is TRBV12-3 or TRBV12-4; 11 nucleotides align to TRBD1. V lost 5 bases and J lost 4; bases outside the gene matches: 6. The CDR3 contains 15 residues. CDR3: CASSQGTGGSTEAFF. The CDR3 coding sequence is TGTGCCAGCAGTCAGGGGACAGGGGGATCCACTGAAGCTTTCTTT.

The chain employs TRBV19 and TRBJ2-1; 12 bases are a match to TRBD2. The CDR3 has 17 amino acids. Germline V lookup: CDR1 LNHDA, CDR2 SQIVND (reference sequence). V dropped 5 bases and J dropped 5; count of bases not matched to a gene: 10. CDR3: CASSPRILAGGNNEQFF. The CDR3 nucleotides are TGTGCCAGTAGTCCAAGAATACTAGCGGGAGGAAACAATGAGCAGTTCTTC.

J is TRBJ2-5 and V is TRBV5-1, with D possibly matching TRBD1 (5 bases). The CDR3 runs to 12 residues. CDR1 and CDR2 (germline): SGHRS, YFSETQ. The ends were cut back, 3 bases at V and 3 bases at J, with 6 bases in the middle. DNA of the CDR3: TGCGCCAGCAGCTCGACAGAAGAGACCCAGTACTTC. Protein product: CASSSTEETQYF.

This clonotype was counted only a few times. The chain uses TRBV7-2 and TRBJ2-7, with a weak D call TRBD2 (5 bases). Germline values: CDR1 SGHTA, CDR2 FQGNSA. The CDR3 has 15 residues. Trimming left V 1 base short and J 3 bases short, with 13 bases between. The CDR3 bases are TGTGCCAGCAGCTTAGATGGAGGCAGAAACTACGAGCAGTACTTC. It encodes CASSLDGGRNYEQYF.

About this clonotype itself: Given a much more abundant clone one base away, this may be a read error. The rearrangement links TRBV5-1 to TRBJ2-2; unclear D gene. CDR3 size: 14 residues. Germline CDR1 reads SGHRS; CDR2 reads YFSETQ. The CDR3 DNA reads TGCGCCAGCAGCAAGGATAGCCACACCGAGGAGCTGTTTTTT. It is translated as CASSKDSHTEELFF.

In its sample, this clonotype was seen many times. The chain combines TRBV3-1 with TRBJ2-2; D is unclear. The V gene lost 1 base and the J gene lost 0 bases, with 9 bases spanning the gap. The germline gives CDR1 LGHDT, CDR2 YNNKEL (reference sequence). The CDR3 is 16 amino acids. For the CDR3, the DNA is TGTGCCAGCAGCCAAGGTGGCGGACCGAACACCGGGGAGCTGTTTTTT. This gives the protein CASSQGGGPNTGELFF.

Many counts were recorded for this clonotype. J is TRBJ2-2 and V is TRBV29-1; the match to TRBD2 covers 7 bases. With 7 bases clipped from V and 4 bases from J, the junction kept 6 bases outside the gene matches. Germline loops: CDR1 SQVTM, CDR2 ANQGSEA. The CDR3 consists of 13 residues. This chain's CDR3 is CSAQRDPTGELFF. As DNA, the CDR3 is TGCAGCGCCCAGCGGGATCCCACCGGGGAGCTGTTTTTT.

Ten or more counts support this clonotype. Here the CDR3 reads CASSEDFGGRTGELFF. CDR3 bases: TGTGCCAGCAGTGAAGATTTTGGGGGACGCACCGGGGAGCTGTTTTTT. The V gene is TRBV2, the J gene TRBJ2-2; D may match TRBD1 or TRBD2 (5 bases each). The CDR3 runs to 16 residues. CDR1 SNHLY and CDR2 FYNNEI come from the germline V gene. V was pared by 1 base and J by 4 bases, with 13 bases between.

This clonotype was counted ten times or more. The chain joins TRBV7-9 to TRBJ2-1, with a weak D call TRBD2 (8 bases). Germline lookup yields CDR1 SEHNR and CDR2 FQNEAQ (reference sequence). V was cut by 10 bases and J by 0 bases, with 19 bases left in between. The CDR3 totals 16 residues. The CDR3 DNA is TGTGCCACCAGGGGGGCCAGCGGGAGCTCCTACAATGAGCAGTTCTTC. Translating it yields CATRGASGSSYNEQFF.

This clonotype has more than one count but fewer than ten. This rearrangement joins TRBV9 to TRBJ2-5, with 7 bases matching TRBD2. Germline V CDR1 and CDR2: SGDLS, YYNGEE. The CDR3 consists of 16 residues. With 0 bases clipped from V and 5 bases from J, the junction kept 10 bases outside the gene matches. In DNA, the CDR3 is TGTGCCAGCAGCGTAGGATCGGGACTAAGTGGTGAGACCCAGTACTTC. Translated: CASSVGSGLSGETQYF.

Many counts were recorded for this clonotype. The chain combines TRBV6-5 with TRBJ1-1; tentatively, D is TRBD1 (6 bases). Germline assignment: CDR1 MNHEY and CDR2 SVGAGI. Trimming cost V 0 bases and J 5 bases, with 16 bases left between them. This CDR3 is built from 16 residues. The CDR3 reads CASSYSSPGAGTEAFF. The CDR3 DNA reads TGTGCCAGCAGTTACTCGAGTCCGGGGGCAGGGACTGAAGCTTTCTTT.

This clonotype was observed a handful of times. The chain joins TRBV2 to TRBJ2-3, with TRBD2 matching over 7 bases. Germline V gives CDR1 SNHLY, CDR2 FYNNEI. The CDR3 length is 14 residues. Trimming removed 6 bases from V and 0 bases from J; junction bases left unmatched: 3. The CDR3 loop reads CASRLAQSTDTQYF. CDR3 coding DNA: TGTGCCAGCAGACTAGCGCAGAGCACAGATACGCAGTATTTT.

There are many counts of this clonotype. The V call is TRBV20-1, the J call TRBJ2-3; 10 bases align to TRBD2. CDR3 length: 16 amino acids. CDR1 and CDR2 (germline): DFQATT, SNEGSKA (reference sequence). Trimming removed 4 bases from V and 0 bases from J; junction bases left unmatched: 7. CDR3 region: CSATTETSGSTDTQYF. The CDR3 region has the DNA TGCAGTGCTACGACGGAGACTAGCGGGAGCACAGATACGCAGTATTTT.

For the CDR3, the DNA is TGTGCCTGGAGTTCCGGGCGGGCTAGCTCAGGGTCTGAGCAGTTCTTC. Its protein product is CAWSSGRASSGSEQFF. The chain couples TRBV30 to TRBJ2-1; D may correspond to TRBD1 or TRBD2 (5 bases each). V lost 2 bases to trimming and J lost 9 bases, with 23 bases between them. The CDR3 contains 16 residues. Germline CDR1 GTSNPN, CDR2 SVGIG (reference sequence).

A few counts support this clonotype. The rearrangement links TRBV11-3 to TRBJ2-1; 9 nucleotides line up with TRBD2. The trim removed 4 bases at V and 4 bases at J, leaving 8 bases unmatched. Germline values: CDR1 SGHNT, CDR2 YENEEA. The CDR3 runs 16 residues. As DNA, the CDR3 is TGTGCCAGCAGCTCCCGTAGCGGGAGTGCGTACAATGAGCAGTTCTTC. It translates to CASSSRSGSAYNEQFF.

This clonotype was counted many times. The rearrangement joins TRBV28 to TRBJ1-5, with D possibly matching TRBD1 (5 bases). V lost 7 bases and J lost 0, with 10 bases in between. The length of the CDR3 is 14 residues. Germline V gene lookup returns CDR1 MDHEN and CDR2 SYDVKM. The CDR3 DNA reads TGTGCCAGCACGGGGGTTTATAGCAATCAGCCCCAGCATTTT. Translating it yields CASTGVYSNQPQHF.